The present entry profiles one T cell receptor beta chain with its context. The antigen is unknown. Second-dose intervals of approximately 4 or approximately 12 weeks were pooled. Trimming took off 5 bases at V and 8 bases at J, with 21 bases between the two ends. This CDR3 has 16 amino acids. Per germline, CDR1 SGHVS and CDR2 FQNEAQ. These data belong to a study of T cell responses to AZD1222 COVID-19 vaccine. Findings and limits, study-wide: Among those given AZD1222, only five or six were seropositive at baseline. Spike-specific TCR repertoires showed rising breadth and depth after two AZD1222 doses. Possibly, clonal diversity was underestimated; donors were largely white British and included more females.

Produced via immunoSEQ multiplex PCR; TCRdb's table is partial and in-frame only. The table has 150,000 or so clones, roughly 92% seen once; the top ten hold under 6%. Sample: peripheral blood, taken 28 days after the second AZD1222 dose. The clonotype originates from an adult who received the AZD1222 COVID-19 vaccine. The rearrangement links TRBV7-8 to TRBJ2-2; the D gene is possibly TRBD2 (6 bases). The DNA of the CDR3 is TGTGCCAGCAGCACAACTCCCGGCATCCGGGGGGGGGAGCTGTTTTTT. Amino acid sequence: CASSTTPGIRGGELFF.